The T cell receptor beta chain under discussion was sequenced for a study of blood T cell repertoires in COVID-19. Overall study: Samples representing acute and convalescent COVID-19 were sourced from the United States, Italy and Spain. The analysed material was cDNA or gDNA that came from T cells, B-cell-depleted T cells, or PBMCs.

After removal of 4 bases from V and 3 bases from J, the junction contained 14 bases not matched to a gene. CDR1 is LNHDA and CDR2 is SQIVND in the germline V gene (reference sequence). The CDR3 has 17 amino acids. As handled by the study authors: Reference gene primers were amplified, and this amplification served to estimate nucleated cell counts. Sequencing was performed with immunoSEQ multiplex PCR; in TCRdb, only in-frame clones are kept and a portion is missing. For V, J and clone size, that table is used; D and trimming come from the DNA. The sample has over 120,000 clones, over 75% seen once. Sample: peripheral blood. The rearrangement links TRBV19 to TRBJ1-2; 7 bases line up with TRBD1. This TCR came from a human donor in a cohort sampled during active COVID-19. As DNA, the CDR3 is TGTGCCAGTAGTACCGGACAGGTTTCGATCTTATACTATGGCTACACCTTC. Translated: CASSTGQVSILYYGYTF.